This T cell receptor beta chain was recovered during a study of T-cell memory formation after mild COVID-19. From the 5' RACE reads, TCRdb called clonotypes with MiXCR, one entry per CDR3 protein. The sample includes just under 550,000 distinct CDR3 sequences, around 21% of them seen just once. The length of the CDR3 is 15 residues. The germline gives CDR1 LNHNV, CDR2 YYDKDF (reference sequence). With V trimmed by 0 bases and J by 4 bases, 2 bases remained unmatched. This rearrangement joins TRBV15 to TRBJ2-1, with 8 bases that match TRBD2. The source is an adult woman who had mild COVID-19 (a few samples of this study predate the infection). Cell type and time point are not known. The material sequenced was PBMCs or a T cell subset sorted from them (not recorded which). The CDR3 sequence: CATSRDLAGYNEQFF. The CDR3, as DNA: TGTGCCACCAGCAGAGACCTAGCGGGTTACAATGAGCAGTTCTTC.